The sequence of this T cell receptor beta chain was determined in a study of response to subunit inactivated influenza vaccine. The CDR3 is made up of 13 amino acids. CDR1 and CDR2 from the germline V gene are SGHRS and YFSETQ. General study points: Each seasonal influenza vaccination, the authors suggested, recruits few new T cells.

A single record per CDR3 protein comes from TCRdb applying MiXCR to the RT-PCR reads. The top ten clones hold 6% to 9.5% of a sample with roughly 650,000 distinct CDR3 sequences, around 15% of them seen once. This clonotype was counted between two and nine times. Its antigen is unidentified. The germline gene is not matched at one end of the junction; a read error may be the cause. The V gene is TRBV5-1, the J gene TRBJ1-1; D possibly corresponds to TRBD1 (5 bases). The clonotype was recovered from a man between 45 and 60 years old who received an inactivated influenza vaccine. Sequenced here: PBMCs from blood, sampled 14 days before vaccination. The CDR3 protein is CASSLLRGTEVFF. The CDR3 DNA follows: TGCGCCAGCAGCTTGCTTAGAGGGACTGAAGTTTTCTTT.